These 19 T cell receptor beta chains originate from one sample sequenced in a study of low-dose radiotherapy and immunotherapy resistance in tumors. Primers targeting TRAV and TRBV primed first-strand cDNA, covering alpha and beta chains. The PCR that amplified TCRs ran for around 20 cycles, relying on a constant-region primer and a V-primer adapter. In TCRdb, the reads were re-called with MiXCR into one record per CDR3 protein. Of about 9,800 distinct CDR3 sequences listed, roughly two fifths are singletons. The source is a human donor with advanced metastatic prostate, ovarian, gallbladder or colorectal cancer (not recorded which). This table probably holds off-target reads from a library built for another chain.

This clonotype was counted a few times. The chain joins TRBV23-1 to TRBJ2-6; D remains unclear. TRBV23-1 is an open reading frame whose function is uncertain. V shed 4 bases and J shed 0 bases, with 10 bases lying between them. The CDR3 extends over 16 amino acids. DNA for the CDR3: TGCGCCAGCAGTCCCCCCAGGCGCTCTGGGGCCAACGTCCTGACTTTC. Its protein product is CASSPPRRSGANVLTF.

The rearrangement uses TRBV6-2 or TRBV6-3 and TRBJ1-1, with D perhaps matching TRBD1 (5 bases). V dropped 6 bases and J dropped 5 bases, with 19 bases sitting between them. The CDR3 is made up of 15 amino acids. In germline, CDR1 is MNHEY, CDR2 SVGEGT. CDR3 nucleotides: TGTGCCAGCAGCCCCAACAGGCCCGGGTCTACTGAAGCTTTCTTT. Translation: CASSPNRPGSTEAFF.

V gene TRBV29-1 combines with J gene TRBJ2-5; D may be TRBD1 or TRBD2 (6 bases each). This CDR3 spans 13 amino acids. V was cut by 4 bases and J by 5 bases, with 14 bases left in between. Germline V gene data show CDR1 as SQVTM and CDR2 as ANQGSEA. CDR3: CSVGVGGLETQYF. The CDR3 DNA reads as TGCAGCGTTGGAGTGGGGGGCCTGGAGACCCAGTACTTC.

The gene calls are TRBV5-6 and TRBJ1-5; 11 bases map to TRBD1. The V segment lost 3 bases and the J segment 6 bases; nucleotides outside the gene matches: 5. The CDR3 is 15 residues long. CDR1 and CDR2 from the germline V gene are SGHDT and YYEEEE. CDR3 amino acids: CASSSDRGLGQPQHF. The CDR3 DNA reads TGTGCCAGCAGCTCGGACAGGGGGCTAGGTCAGCCCCAGCATTTT.

The CDR3 spells CSARPWGLAGLSSYEQYF. The CDR3 coding sequence is TGCAGTGCTAGACCATGGGGACTAGCGGGGCTGAGCTCCTACGAGCAGTACTTC. The chain uses TRBV20-1 and TRBJ2-7; 13 bases match TRBD2. The CDR3 is made up of 18 amino acids. Germline V gene data show CDR1 as DFQATT and CDR2 as SNEGSKA (reference sequence). V shed 2 bases and J 0 bases; nucleotides not matched to a gene: 10.

This clonotype is a singleton in its sample. V gene TRBV5-3 combines with J gene TRBJ1-4; tentative D call: TRBD1 (5 bases). TRBV5-3 is an open reading frame whose function is uncertain. V lost 8 bases to trimming and J lost 1 base, with 15 bases between them. The CDR3 loop spans 15 amino acids. The CDR3 DNA reads as TGTGCCAGCAGCCCGAGGGGCAGAACTAATGAAAAACTGTTTTTT. This sequence encodes CASSPRGRTNEKLFF.

The J gene is TRBJ2-1, the V gene TRBV12-3 or TRBV12-4; D may be TRBD1 (6 bases). This CDR3 region has 14 residues. V lost 2 bases and J lost 5, with 10 bases in between. CDR3 in DNA: TGTGCCAGCAGTTTACCCACAGGGAACAATGAGCAGTTCTTC. The encoded protein is CASSLPTGNNEQFF.

This clonotype was seen more than once but under ten times. This chain connects TRBV2 to TRBJ2-1; TRBD1 is a possible D gene (7 bases). Trimming shortened V by 5 bases and J by 4 bases, and 15 bases separated the two germline ends. The length of the CDR3 is 15 residues. Germline V gene sequence: CDR1 SNHLY, CDR2 FYNNEI. The CDR3, as DNA: TGTGCCAGCAGTTCCGACAGGGCGGGATACAATGAGCAGTTCTTC. Translation gives CASSSDRAGYNEQFF.

There are a few counts of this clonotype. V gene TRBV10-3 combines with J gene TRBJ2-1, with TRBD2 matching over 9 bases. Germline CDR1 reads ENHRY; CDR2 reads SYGVKD. J lost 6 bases, V lost 6 bases, and 12 bases had no gene match. The CDR3 length is 16 residues. As DNA, the CDR3 is TGTGCCATCAGGGGGCCAGCGGGGGGCGTGGGCAATGAGCAGTTCTTC. This translates into CAIRGPAGGVGNEQFF.

By proportion, this clonotype is medium-sized. This chain uses TRBV5-1 with TRBJ2-1, with D unresolved. From germline, CDR1 is SGHRS and CDR2 YFSETQ. Trimming left V 1 base short and J 6 bases short, with 5 bases between. The CDR3 contains 12 residues. The CDR3 region is CASSLPANEQFF. The CDR3 DNA sequence: TGCGCCAGCAGCTTGCCCGCCAATGAGCAGTTCTTC.

Turning to this clonotype: One junction end does not reproduce the germline sequence, and a read error may be involved. For the CDR3, the DNA is TGTGCCAGCGCACCTCTGGCGGGGGCTTCCTACGAGCAGTACTTC. Encoded protein: CASAPLAGASYEQYF. The V call is TRBV18, the J call TRBJ2-7; possible D gene TRBD2, 7 bases. Germline values: CDR1 KGHSH, CDR2 LQKENI. CDR3 size: 15 residues.

The CDR3 DNA is TGTGCCAGCTCACCGGGGACAGGTGATACGCAGTATTTT. It codes for CASSPGTGDTQYF. This chain joins TRBV18 and TRBJ2-3; TRBD1 matches at 8 bases. Per germline, CDR1 KGHSH and CDR2 LQKENI. V trimming: 3 bases; J trimming: 6 bases; junction bases outside the gene matches: 2. The CDR3 is 13 residues long.

This clonotype showed up just a few times. The rearrangement links TRBV6-2 or TRBV6-3 to TRBJ1-6, with 8 bases lining up with TRBD1. The CDR3 runs 14 residues. Germline V gives CDR1 MNHEY, CDR2 SVGEGT. J was trimmed by 9 bases and V by 8 bases; bases with no gene match: 9. CDR3 amino acids: CASSGQGWGSPLHF. The CDR3 DNA is TGTGCCAGCTCCGGACAGGGCTGGGGTTCACCCCTCCACTTT.

There are a few counts of this clonotype. The chain couples TRBV29-1 to TRBJ2-2; 7 bases line up with TRBD1. CDR1 and CDR2 (germline): SQVTM, ANQGSEA. J lost 5 bases, V lost 4 bases, and 7 bases had no gene match. This CDR3 comprises 14 residues. The CDR3 spells CSVVEQGSTGELFF. CDR3 sequence (DNA): TGCAGCGTTGTAGAACAGGGGTCGACCGGGGAGCTGTTTTTT.

This clonotype is medium-sized within its sample. This chain links TRBV2 with TRBJ1-5, with no clear D. V was shortened by 2 bases and J by 3 bases, with 8 bases between the two germline ends. Per germline, CDR1 SNHLY and CDR2 FYNNEI. The CDR3 spans 14 residues. As DNA, the CDR3 is TGTGCCAGCAGTGAAAGGCAGCACAATCAGCCCCAGCATTTT. Residues: CASSERQHNQPQHF. Full variable domain (rest looked up from reference TRBV2 and TRBJ1-5): EPEVTQTPSHQVTQMGQEVILRCVPISNHLYFYWYRQILGQKVEFLVSFYNNEISEKSEIFDDQFSVERPDGSNFTLKIRSTKLEDSAMYFCASSERQHNQPQHFGDGTRLSIL.

The DNA for the CDR3 is TGCGCCAGCAGCTCCGGGACAGGGAAAGCCCAGTACTTC. Its protein product is CASSSGTGKAQYF. The chain combines TRBV5-1 with TRBJ2-5; 9 bases match TRBD1. The CDR3 loop spans 13 amino acids. Germline CDR1 is SGHRS and CDR2 is YFSETQ. Unmatched junction bases numbered 6, after V lost 3 bases and J lost 9 bases.

This clonotype was detected only a few times. The chain combines TRBV27 with TRBJ2-7; TRBD1 matches 12 bases. CDR1 and CDR2 from the germline V gene are MNHEY and SMNVEV (reference sequence). V shed 5 bases and J 7 bases; nucleotides not matched to a gene: 6. This CDR3 spans 14 amino acids. In nucleotides, the CDR3 is TGTGCCAGCAGTCACGGGACAGGGGGCCAGGAGCAGTACTTC. It codes for CASSHGTGGQEQYF.

The chain's CDR3 is CSARESGQSNQPQHF. DNA for the CDR3: TGCAGTGCTAGAGAATCGGGTCAAAGCAATCAGCCCCAGCATTTT. The gene calls are TRBV20-1 and TRBJ1-5, with D hard to call. Trimming shortened V by 0 bases and J by 1 base, and 10 bases separated the two germline ends. The CDR3 sequence is 15 residues long. CDR1 is DFQATT, CDR2 SNEGSKA, per germline (reference sequence).

This chain uses TRBV29-1 with TRBJ1-2; 7 nucleotides align to TRBD1. J gave up 8 bases and V 7 bases, and 13 bases lay outside the gene matches. The CDR3 runs 13 residues. From germline, CDR1 is SQVTM and CDR2 ANQGSEA. The CDR3 DNA is TGCAGCGCCCACAGGGGCGGATCTTGGGGCTACACCTTC. Amino acids: CSAHRGGSWGYTF. Based on the CDR3 plus reference TRBV29-1 and TRBJ1-2, the full variable domain is SAVISQKPSRDICQRGTSLTIQCQVDSQVTMMFWYRQQPGQSLTLIATANQGSEATYESGFVIDKFPISRPNLTFSTLTVSNMSPEDSSIYLCSAHRGGSWGYTFGSGTRLTVV.